Described below is a single T cell receptor beta chain sequence and its context. Its antigen is still unknown. Gene names and germline refer to mouse. The CDR3 goes on 4 residues after the read ends, and that part is filled in from the germline J gene. As the sequencing template, cDNA was produced by extracting RNA and reverse transcribing it. TCRdb's table, derived via immunoSEQ multiplex PCR, lists solely in-frame clones and lacks some. Reported are over 100,000 clones, none seen only once; the ten largest carry around a fifth. This sample was included in a study of CD8+ T cells in alopecia areata. Study-level background: Approximately 6-11-week-old female C3H/HeJ mice were grafted with skin from spontaneously alopecic 6-12-month-old C3H/HeJ graft donors.

CDR1 and CDR2 from the germline V gene are NSHNY and SYGAGN. The CDR3 covers 14 residues. Study-level findings and limits: Normal scalp showed lower clonality than lesional scalp, especially alopecia totalis/universalis.

Sequenced: lesional skin. This chain uses TRBV13-1 with TRBJ2-5; 10 bases map to TRBD2. The sequence was collected from a C3H/HeJ mouse with alopecia areata. The strain is characterized by the MHC haplotype H2-k. The chain's CDR3 is CASSDWGARDTQYF. Partial CDR3 DNA: TGTGCCAGCAGCGACTGGGGGGCGAGGGAC.